Listed here is a single T cell receptor (beta chain). This sample was included in a study of technical replicates of blood from a few donors. J lost 3 bases, V lost 4 bases, and 8 bases had no gene match. Germline V gene data show CDR1 as WSHSY and CDR2 as SAAADI. The CDR3 spans 17 residues. Using immunoSEQ multiplex PCR, the repertoire was profiled, and TCRdb retains in-frame clones only, with some absent. The sample includes 81,000 or so clones, about 96% of them seen just once. The chain has TRBV10-2 and TRBJ2-6; TRBD2 aligns across 8 bases. Sequencing used T cells isolated from PBMCs. The sequence was obtained from a human donor in good health. CDR3 sequence: CASSVTSEEFGANVLTF. CDR3 DNA sequence: TGCGCCAGCAGTGTGACTAGCGAGGAGTTTGGGGCCAACGTCCTGACTTTC.